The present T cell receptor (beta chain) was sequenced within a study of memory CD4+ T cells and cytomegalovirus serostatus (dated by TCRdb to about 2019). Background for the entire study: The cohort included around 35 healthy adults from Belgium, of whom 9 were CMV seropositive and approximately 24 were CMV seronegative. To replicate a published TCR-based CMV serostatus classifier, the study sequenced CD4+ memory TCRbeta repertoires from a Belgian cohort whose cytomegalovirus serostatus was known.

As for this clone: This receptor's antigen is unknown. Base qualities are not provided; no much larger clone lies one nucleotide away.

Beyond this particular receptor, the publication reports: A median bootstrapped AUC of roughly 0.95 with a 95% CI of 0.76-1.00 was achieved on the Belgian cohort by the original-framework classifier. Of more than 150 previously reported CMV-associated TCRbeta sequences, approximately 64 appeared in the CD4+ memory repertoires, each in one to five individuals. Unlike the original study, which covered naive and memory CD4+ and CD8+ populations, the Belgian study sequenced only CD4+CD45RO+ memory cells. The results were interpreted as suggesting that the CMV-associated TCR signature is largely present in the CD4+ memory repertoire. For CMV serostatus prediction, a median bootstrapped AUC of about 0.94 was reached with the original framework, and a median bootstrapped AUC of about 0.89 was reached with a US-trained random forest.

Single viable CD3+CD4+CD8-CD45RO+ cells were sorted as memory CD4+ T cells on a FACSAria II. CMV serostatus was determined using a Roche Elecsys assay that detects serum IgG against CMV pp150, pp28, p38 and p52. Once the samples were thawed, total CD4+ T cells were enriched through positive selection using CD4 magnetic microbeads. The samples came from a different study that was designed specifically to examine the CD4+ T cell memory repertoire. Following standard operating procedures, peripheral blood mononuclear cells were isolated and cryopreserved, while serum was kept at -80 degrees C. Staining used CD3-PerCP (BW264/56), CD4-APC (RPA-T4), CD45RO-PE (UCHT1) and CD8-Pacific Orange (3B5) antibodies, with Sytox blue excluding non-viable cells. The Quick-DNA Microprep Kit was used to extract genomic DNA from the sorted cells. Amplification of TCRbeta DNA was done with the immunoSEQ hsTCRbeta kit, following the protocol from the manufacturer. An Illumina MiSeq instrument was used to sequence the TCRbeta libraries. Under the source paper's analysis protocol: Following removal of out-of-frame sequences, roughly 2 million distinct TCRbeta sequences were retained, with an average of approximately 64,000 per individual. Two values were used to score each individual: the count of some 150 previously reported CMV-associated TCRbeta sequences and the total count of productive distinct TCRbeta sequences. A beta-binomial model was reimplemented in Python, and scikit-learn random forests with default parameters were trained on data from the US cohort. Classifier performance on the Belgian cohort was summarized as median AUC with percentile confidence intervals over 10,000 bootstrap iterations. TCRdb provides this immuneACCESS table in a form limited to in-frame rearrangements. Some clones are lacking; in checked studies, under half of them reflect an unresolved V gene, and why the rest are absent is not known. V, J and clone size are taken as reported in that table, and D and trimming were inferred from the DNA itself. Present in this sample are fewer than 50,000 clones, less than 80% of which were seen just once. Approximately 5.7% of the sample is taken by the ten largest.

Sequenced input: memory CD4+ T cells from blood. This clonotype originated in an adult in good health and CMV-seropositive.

The CDR3 region reads CASSRSRERTEAFF. In nucleotides, the sequence is TGCGCCAGCAGCCGTTCTAGGGAGAGGACTGAAGCTTTCTTT. Recombination connected TRBV4-1 to TRBJ1-1, with the D gene call left open. From a lookup of the germline V gene, CDR1 and CDR2 are MGHRA and YSYEKL. V and J are truncated by 4 bases and 5 bases respectively, leaving an intervening sequence of 14 bases. From the cysteine up to the phenylalanine, the CDR3 has a length of 14 residues. The entry retains the CDR3 DNA only, 42 bases that are in frame from base 1.